The subject of this entry is one TCR beta chain. What it binds is unknown. This table comes from immunoSEQ multiplex PCR, and its TCRdb copy is limited to in-frame clones, with some not included. Altogether around 53,000 clones are present, nearly 75% being singletons, with the ten largest covering 5.4%. This sample is drawn from a study of vaccination effects on CD4 cells after COVID-19. Trimming stripped 8 bases from V and 2 bases from J, with 15 bases between. Germline values: CDR1 MDHEN, CDR2 SYDVKM. This CDR3 is 14 amino acids long. Culture proceeded for approximately 10 days, and CD4+ T cells were then isolated. Infection with SARS-CoV-2 occurred in the person between March and December 2020, and PCR confirmed it. Vaccine administered to participants consisted of two doses of either BNT162b2 or mRNA-1273.

The receptor was derived from a human donor who had a prior SARS-CoV-2 infection. V and J are TRBV28 and TRBJ2-5, with D perhaps matching TRBD2 (5 bases). The source was CD4+ T cells from PBMCs cultured without peptide, collected after COVID-19 vaccination. The CDR3 DNA is TGTGCCAGCGAAACTAGTAATTATCAAGAGACCCAGTACTTC. It encodes CASETSNYQETQYF.